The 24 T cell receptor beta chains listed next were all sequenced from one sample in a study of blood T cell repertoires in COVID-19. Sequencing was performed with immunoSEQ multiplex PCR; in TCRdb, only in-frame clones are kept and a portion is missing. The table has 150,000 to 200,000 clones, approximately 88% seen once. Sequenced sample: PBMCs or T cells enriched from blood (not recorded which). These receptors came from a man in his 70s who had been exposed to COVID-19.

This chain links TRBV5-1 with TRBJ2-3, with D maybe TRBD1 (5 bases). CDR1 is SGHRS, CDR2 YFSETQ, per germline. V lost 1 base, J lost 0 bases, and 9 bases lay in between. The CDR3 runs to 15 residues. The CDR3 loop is CASSLQGSSTDTQYF. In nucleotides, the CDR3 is TGCGCCAGCAGCTTGCAGGGTTCAAGCACAGATACGCAGTATTTT.

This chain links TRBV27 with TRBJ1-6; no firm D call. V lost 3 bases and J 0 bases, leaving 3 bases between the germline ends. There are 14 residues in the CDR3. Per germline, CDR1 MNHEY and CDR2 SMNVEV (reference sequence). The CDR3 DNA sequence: TGTGCCAGCAGTTTGAGCTCCTATAATTCACCCCTCCACTTT. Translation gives CASSLSSYNSPLHF.

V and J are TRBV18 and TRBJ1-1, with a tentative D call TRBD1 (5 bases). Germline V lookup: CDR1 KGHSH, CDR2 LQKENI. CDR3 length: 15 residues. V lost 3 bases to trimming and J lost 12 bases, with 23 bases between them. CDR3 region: CASSPRLLDTRETFF. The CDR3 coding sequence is TGTGCCAGCTCACCTCGACTTTTGGACACGCGAGAAACTTTCTTT. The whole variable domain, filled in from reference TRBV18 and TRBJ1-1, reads NAGVMQNPRHLVRRRGQEARLRCSPMKGHSHVYWYRQLPEEGLKFMVYLQKENIIDESGMPKERFSAEFPKEGPSILRIQQVVRGDSAAYFCASSPRLLDTRETFFGQGTRLTVV.

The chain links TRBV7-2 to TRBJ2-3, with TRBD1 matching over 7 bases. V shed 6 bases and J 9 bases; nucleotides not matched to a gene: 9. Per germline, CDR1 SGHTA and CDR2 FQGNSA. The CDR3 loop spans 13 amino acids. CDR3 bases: TGTGCCAGCAGGGCCCACAGGGGTACGACGCAGTATTTT. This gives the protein CASRAHRGTTQYF.

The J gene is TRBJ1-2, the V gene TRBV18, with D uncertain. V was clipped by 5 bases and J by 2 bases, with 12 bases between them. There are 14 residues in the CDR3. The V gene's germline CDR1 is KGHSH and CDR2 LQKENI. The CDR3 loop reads CASSINSRNYGYTF. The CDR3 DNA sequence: TGTGCCAGCTCAATTAATAGCCGCAACTATGGCTACACCTTC.

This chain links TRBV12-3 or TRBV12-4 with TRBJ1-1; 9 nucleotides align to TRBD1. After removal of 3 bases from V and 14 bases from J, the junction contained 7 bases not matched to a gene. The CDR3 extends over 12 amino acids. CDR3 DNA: TGTGCCAGCAGTTTTCCGGGACAGGGAACCTTCTTT. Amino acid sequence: CASSFPGQGTFF.

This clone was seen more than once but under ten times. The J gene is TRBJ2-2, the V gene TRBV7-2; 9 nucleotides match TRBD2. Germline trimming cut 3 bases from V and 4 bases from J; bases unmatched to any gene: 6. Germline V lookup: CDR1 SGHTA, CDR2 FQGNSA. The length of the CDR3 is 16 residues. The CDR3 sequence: CASSFPLAGFTGELFF. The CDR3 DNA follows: TGTGCCAGCAGCTTCCCGCTAGCGGGGTTCACCGGGGAGCTGTTTTTT. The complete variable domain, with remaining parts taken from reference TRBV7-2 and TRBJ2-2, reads GAGVSQSPSNKVTEKGKDVELRCDPISGHTALYWYRQSLGQGLEFLIYFQGNSAPDKSGLPSDRFSAERTGGSVSTLTIQRTQQEDSAVYLCASSFPLAGFTGELFFGEGSRLTVL.

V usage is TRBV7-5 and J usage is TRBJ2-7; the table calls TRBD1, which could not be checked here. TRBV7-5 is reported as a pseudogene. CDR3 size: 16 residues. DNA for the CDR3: TGTGCCAGAAGCTTAGCAGTCAGGAAAGAGTCCTACGAGCAGTACTTC. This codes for CARSLAVRKESYEQYF.

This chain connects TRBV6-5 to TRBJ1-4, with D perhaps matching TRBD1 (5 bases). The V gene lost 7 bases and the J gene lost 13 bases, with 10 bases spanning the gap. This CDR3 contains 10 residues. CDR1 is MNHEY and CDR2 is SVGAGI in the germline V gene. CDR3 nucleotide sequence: TGTGCCAGCAAGGGGTCGAGACTGTTTTTT. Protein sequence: CASKGSRLFF.

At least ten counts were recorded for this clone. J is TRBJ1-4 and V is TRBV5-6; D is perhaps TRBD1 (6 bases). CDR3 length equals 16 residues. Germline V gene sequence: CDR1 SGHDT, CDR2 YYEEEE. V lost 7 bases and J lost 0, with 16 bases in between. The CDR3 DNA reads TGTGCCAGCCACGAACAGGGTCTTGCAACTAATGAAAAACTGTTTTTT. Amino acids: CASHEQGLATNEKLFF.

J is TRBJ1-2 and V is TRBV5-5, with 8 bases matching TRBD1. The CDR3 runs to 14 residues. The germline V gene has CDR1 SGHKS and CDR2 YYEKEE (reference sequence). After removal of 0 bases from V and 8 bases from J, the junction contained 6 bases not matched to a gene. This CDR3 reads CASSLEDRVIGYTF. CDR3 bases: TGTGCCAGCAGCTTGGAGGACAGGGTGATAGGCTACACCTTC. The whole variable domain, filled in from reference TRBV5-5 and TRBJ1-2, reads DAGVTQSPTHLIKTRGQQVTLRCSPISGHKSVSWYQQVLGQGPQFIFQYYEKEERGRGNFPDRFSARQFPNYSSELNVNALLLGDSALYLCASSLEDRVIGYTFGSGTRLTVV.

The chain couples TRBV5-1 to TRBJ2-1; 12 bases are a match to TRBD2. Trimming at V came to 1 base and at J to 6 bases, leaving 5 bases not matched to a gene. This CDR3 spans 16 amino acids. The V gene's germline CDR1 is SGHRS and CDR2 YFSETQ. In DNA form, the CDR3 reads TGCGCCAGCAGCTTGCCACTAGCGGGAGGCGGCAATGAGCAGTTCTTC. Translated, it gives CASSLPLAGGGNEQFF.

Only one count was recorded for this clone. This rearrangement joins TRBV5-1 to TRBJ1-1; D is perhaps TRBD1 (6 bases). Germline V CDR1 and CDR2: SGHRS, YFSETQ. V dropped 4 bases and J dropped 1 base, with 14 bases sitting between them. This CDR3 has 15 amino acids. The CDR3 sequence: CASSGGARRNTEAFF. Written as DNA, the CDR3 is TGCGCCAGCAGCGGGGGGGCCAGACGGAACACTGAAGCTTTCTTT.

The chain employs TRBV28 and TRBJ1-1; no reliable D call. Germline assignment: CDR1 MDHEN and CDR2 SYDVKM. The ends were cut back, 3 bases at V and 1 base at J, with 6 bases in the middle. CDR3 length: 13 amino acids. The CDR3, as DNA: TGTGCCAGCAGTTTTCCCGGGAACACTGAAGCTTTCTTT. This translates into CASSFPGNTEAFF.

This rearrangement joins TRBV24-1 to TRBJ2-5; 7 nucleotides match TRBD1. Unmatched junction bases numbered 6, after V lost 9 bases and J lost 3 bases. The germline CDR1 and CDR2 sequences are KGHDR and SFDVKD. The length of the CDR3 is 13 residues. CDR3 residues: CATQRQGKETQYF. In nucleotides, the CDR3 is TGTGCCACCCAAAGACAGGGTAAAGAGACCCAGTACTTC.

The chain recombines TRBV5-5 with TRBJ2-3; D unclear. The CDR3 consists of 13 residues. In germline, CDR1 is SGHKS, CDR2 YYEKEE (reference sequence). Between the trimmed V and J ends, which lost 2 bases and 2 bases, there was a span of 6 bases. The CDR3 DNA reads TGTGCCAGCAGCTTTCAGGACACAGATACGCAGTATTTT. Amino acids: CASSFQDTDTQYF.

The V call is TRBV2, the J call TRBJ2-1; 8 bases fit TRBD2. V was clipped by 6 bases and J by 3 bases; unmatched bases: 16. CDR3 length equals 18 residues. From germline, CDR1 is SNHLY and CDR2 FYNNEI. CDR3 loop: CASRGGLGAGVSYNEQFF. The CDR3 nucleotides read TGTGCCAGCAGGGGGGGGCTAGGAGCGGGAGTTAGCTACAATGAGCAGTTCTTC.

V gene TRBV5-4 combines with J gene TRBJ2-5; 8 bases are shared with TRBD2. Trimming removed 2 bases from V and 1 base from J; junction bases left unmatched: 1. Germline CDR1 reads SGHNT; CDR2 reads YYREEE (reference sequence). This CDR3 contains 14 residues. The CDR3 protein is CASSLAGVQETQYF. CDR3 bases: TGTGCCAGCAGCTTAGCGGGGGTCCAAGAGACCCAGTACTTC.

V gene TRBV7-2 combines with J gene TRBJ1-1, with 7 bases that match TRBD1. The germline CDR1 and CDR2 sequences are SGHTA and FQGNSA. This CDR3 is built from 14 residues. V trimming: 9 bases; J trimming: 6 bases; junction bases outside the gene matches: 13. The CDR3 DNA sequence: TGTGCCAGTGTATTTTCACAGGGGATGGCTGAAGCTTTCTTT. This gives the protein CASVFSQGMAEAFF.

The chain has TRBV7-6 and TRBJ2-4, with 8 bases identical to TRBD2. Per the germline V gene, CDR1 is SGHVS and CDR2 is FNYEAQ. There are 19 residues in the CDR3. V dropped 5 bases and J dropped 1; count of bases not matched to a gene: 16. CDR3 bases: TGTGCCAGCAGCCCCAGGGCAGCGGGAGAAGGCGCGGCCAAAAACATTCAGTACTTC. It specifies CASSPRAAGEGAAKNIQYF.

CDR3 bases: TGTGCCAGCAGTTACTATCAAGGACCAGGACTAGCGAGCAATGAGCAGTTCTTC. It codes for CASSYYQGPGLASNEQFF. The chain has TRBV13 and TRBJ2-1; 9 bases agree with TRBD2. The CDR3 is 18 residues long. Germline assignment: CDR1 PRHDT and CDR2 FYEKMQ (reference sequence). V lost 6 bases and J lost 6; bases outside the gene matches: 18. The full variable domain, its missing parts supplied by reference TRBV13 and TRBJ2-1, is AAGVIQSPRHLIKEKRETATLKCYPIPRHDTVYWYQQGPGQDPQFLISFYEKMQSDKGSIPDRFSAQQFSDYHSELNMSSLELGDSALYFCASSYYQGPGLASNEQFFGPGTRLTVL.

CDR3 DNA sequence: TGTGCCGTCAGGGACAGGGAGTACAATGAGCAGTTCTTC. Protein sequence: CAVRDREYNEQFF. This rearrangement joins TRBV13 to TRBJ2-1; TRBD1 matches 9 bases. The CDR3 contains 13 residues. Germline V gene sequence: CDR1 PRHDT, CDR2 FYEKMQ (reference sequence). Germline trimming cut 11 bases from V and 4 bases from J; bases unmatched to any gene: 6.

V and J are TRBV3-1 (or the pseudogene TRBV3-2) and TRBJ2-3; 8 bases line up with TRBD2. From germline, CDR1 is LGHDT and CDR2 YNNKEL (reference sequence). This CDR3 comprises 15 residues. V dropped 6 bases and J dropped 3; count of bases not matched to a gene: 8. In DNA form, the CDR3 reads TGTGCCAGCAGTCCGAGCGGGGGAAGGACAGATACGCAGTATTTT. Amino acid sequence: CASSPSGGRTDTQYF.

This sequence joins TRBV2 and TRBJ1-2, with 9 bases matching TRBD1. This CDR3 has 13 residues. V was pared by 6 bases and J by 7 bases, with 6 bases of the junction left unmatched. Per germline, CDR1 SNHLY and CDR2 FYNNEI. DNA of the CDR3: TGTGCCAGCAGCGAGGACAGGGGAGGTGGCTACACCTTC. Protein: CASSEDRGGGYTF.